These 17 T cell receptor beta chains came from one sample sequenced in a study of T cell responses to AZD1222 COVID-19 vaccine. Profiling relied on immunoSEQ multiplex PCR, and the TCRdb table lists in-frame clones only, not all of them. The sample records about 150,000 clones, approximately 90% being singletons. Sample: peripheral blood, taken on day 0 of AZD1222 vaccination. The source is an adult in good health.

This clone has only a few counts. The V call is TRBV3-1 (or the pseudogene TRBV3-2), the J call TRBJ2-7; D is undetermined. This CDR3 is built from 13 residues. Trimming removed 0 bases at V and 6 bases at J, with 9 bases between. Germline CDR1 is LGHDT and CDR2 is YNNKEL (reference sequence). CDR3 residues: CASSQDPVSEQYF. CDR3 DNA sequence: TGTGCCAGCAGCCAAGATCCAGTGTCCGAGCAGTACTTC.

The chain joins TRBV11-3 to TRBJ2-3; tentative D call: TRBD2 (6 bases). Germline V lookup: CDR1 SGHNT, CDR2 YENEEA. The CDR3 runs 19 residues. The V end was cut by 3 bases, the J end by 1 base, with 23 bases between. The CDR3 coding sequence is TGTGCCAGCAGCTTGGGCAAGGCCGGGGAGGTGGTGGGCACAGATACGCAGTATTTT. As protein: CASSLGKAGEVVGTDTQYF.

This chain connects TRBV6-5 to TRBJ2-5; 7 bases agree with TRBD2. The V gene end was trimmed by 0 bases and the J gene end by 0 bases; junction bases not matched to a gene: 4. CDR1 is MNHEY, CDR2 SVGAGI, per germline. This CDR3 spans 16 amino acids. The CDR3: CASSYSPSGNQETQYF. The CDR3 DNA follows: TGTGCCAGCAGTTACTCGCCCAGCGGGAACCAAGAGACCCAGTACTTC.

The V call is TRBV28, the J call TRBJ1-1, with TRBD1 as a possible D gene (5 bases). CDR3 length equals 14 residues. Germline lookup yields CDR1 MDHEN and CDR2 SYDVKM. Trimming cost V 2 bases and J 0 bases, with 7 bases left between them. The CDR3 reads CASSLPRVNTEAFF. Written as DNA, the CDR3 is TGTGCCAGCAGTTTACCCAGGGTGAACACTGAAGCTTTCTTT.

V gene TRBV29-1 combines with J gene TRBJ2-5, with TRBD2 identical over 7 bases. There are 15 residues in the CDR3. CDR1 SQVTM and CDR2 ANQGSEA come from the germline V gene. The trim removed 3 bases at V and 2 bases at J, leaving 9 bases unmatched. The CDR3 sequence: CSVDHTGTKQETQYF. In DNA form, the CDR3 reads TGCAGCGTTGATCACACCGGGACTAAACAAGAGACCCAGTACTTC.

The J gene is TRBJ2-7, the V gene TRBV12-5; TRBD2 matches 10 bases. CDR3 length equals 20 residues. Unmatched junction bases numbered 17, after V lost 2 bases and J lost 1 base. Germline values: CDR1 LGHNT, CDR2 FRNRAP. The CDR3 coding sequence is TGTGCTAGTGGTTTGCCCAACAGTGGGCTAGCGGGAGAAGGGTCCTACGAGCAGTACTTC. Translating gives CASGLPNSGLAGEGSYEQYF.

The CDR3 nucleotides read TGTGCCAGCAGCTCCCCGGGACCGGGGGAGCAGTACTTC. Translation gives CASSSPGPGEQYF. V gene TRBV7-9 combines with J gene TRBJ2-7, with D perhaps being TRBD1 or TRBD2 (5 bases each). Trimming cost V 4 bases and J 7 bases, with 14 bases left between them. Germline V gene lookup returns CDR1 SEHNR and CDR2 FQNEAQ (reference sequence). The CDR3 totals 13 residues.

The chain has TRBV12-3 or TRBV12-4 and TRBJ1-1; maybe TRBD1 (6 bases). The CDR3 has 11 amino acids. Trimming took 3 bases from V and 8 from J, leaving 7 bases between them. CDR3 coding DNA: TGTGCCAGCAGTTTCCAGGGGGAAGCTTTCTTT. Encoded protein: CASSFQGEAFF.

The rearrangement links TRBV14 to TRBJ1-2, with 7 bases that match TRBD1. The CDR3 sequence is 15 residues long. Trimming at V came to 5 bases and at J to 4 bases, leaving 10 bases not matched to a gene. Germline V gene lookup returns CDR1 SGHDN and CDR2 FVKESK. For the CDR3, the DNA is TGTGCCAGCAGCGGAGGAGACAGGGTGGCCTATGGCTACACCTTC. Residues: CASSGGDRVAYGYTF.

This clone occurred a few times. This chain connects TRBV7-9 to TRBJ2-5, with D unresolved. Germline loops: CDR1 SEHNR, CDR2 FQNEAQ (reference sequence). V gave up 5 bases and J gave up 3 bases, with 7 bases separating them. This CDR3 comprises 12 residues. The CDR3 DNA reads as TGTGCCAGCAGCCCTCGAGAAGAGACCCAGTACTTC. Residues: CASSPREETQYF.

The chain joins TRBV18 to TRBJ2-5; the match to TRBD2 covers 11 bases. Trimming removed 3 bases from V and 1 base from J; junction bases left unmatched: 4. The CDR3 is 16 residues long. Looked up from germline, CDR1 is KGHSH and CDR2 is LQKENI. CDR3 sequence: CASSPRGLAVQETQYF. The DNA for the CDR3 is TGTGCCAGCTCACCCAGGGGACTAGCGGTCCAAGAGACCCAGTACTTC.

The J gene is TRBJ1-5, the V gene TRBV5-6; no firm D call. V was clipped by 4 bases and J by 5 bases, with 19 bases between them. The CDR3 length is 16 residues. Germline CDR1 is SGHDT and CDR2 is YYEEEE. CDR3 loop: CASSRTQFWADQPQHF. CDR3 sequence (DNA): TGTGCCAGCAGCAGAACCCAGTTTTGGGCGGATCAGCCCCAGCATTTT.

This rearrangement joins TRBV21-1 to TRBJ1-2; the D call TRBD1 from the table was never checked on the DNA. TRBV21-1 is a known pseudogene. The CDR3 has 15 amino acids. The CDR3 here is CASSKAPGHYKGYTF. CDR3 nucleotide sequence: TGTGCCAGCAGCAAAGCCCCCGGACACTATAAGGGCTACACCTTC.

The rearrangement uses TRBV30 and TRBJ1-1; D is possibly TRBD1 (6 bases). CDR1 and CDR2 from the germline V gene are GTSNPN and SVGIG (reference sequence). There are 13 residues in the CDR3. V was cut by 1 base and J by 2 bases, with 8 bases left in between. CDR3 sequence reads: CAWSGRGNTEAFF. For the CDR3, the DNA is TGTGCCTGGAGTGGCAGGGGTAACACTGAAGCTTTCTTT.

This clone was recorded once. CDR3 nucleotides: TGTGCCAGCAGTGAGTTAGGGGTATACACTGAAGCTTTCTTT. Translating gives CASSELGVYTEAFF. The genes are TRBV25-1 and TRBJ1-1, with a tentative D call TRBD1 (5 bases). V was pared by 3 bases and J by 3 bases, with 11 bases between. The CDR3 spans 14 residues. The germline gives CDR1 MGHDK, CDR2 SYGVNS.

This clone occurred once. V is TRBV10-3 and J is TRBJ2-5; TRBD2 agrees at 10 bases. This CDR3 is built from 15 residues. The V segment lost 5 bases and the J segment 4 bases; nucleotides outside the gene matches: 7. Germline V CDR1 and CDR2: ENHRY, SYGVKD. The CDR3 DNA sequence: TGTGCCATCAGTTGGACTAGCGGAGCTGGAGAGACCCAGTACTTC. This gives the protein CAISWTSGAGETQYF.

In this sample, this clone turned up once. The chain uses TRBV11-3 and TRBJ2-2, with D possibly matching TRBD1 (6 bases). This CDR3 region has 13 residues. With 7 bases removed from V and 4 bases from J, the gap between germline ends came to 10 bases. Germline-derived CDR1 and CDR2 are SGHNT and YENEEA. The CDR3 reads CASNQGTTGELFF. CDR3 DNA: TGTGCCAGCAACCAGGGGACCACCGGGGAGCTGTTTTTT. The full variable domain, completed using reference TRBV11-3 and TRBJ2-2, is EAGVVQSPRYKIIEKKQPVAFWCNPISGHNTLYWYLQNLGQGPELLIRYENEEAVDDSQLPKDRFSAERLKGVDSTLKIQPAELGDSAVYLCASNQGTTGELFFGEGSRLTVL.